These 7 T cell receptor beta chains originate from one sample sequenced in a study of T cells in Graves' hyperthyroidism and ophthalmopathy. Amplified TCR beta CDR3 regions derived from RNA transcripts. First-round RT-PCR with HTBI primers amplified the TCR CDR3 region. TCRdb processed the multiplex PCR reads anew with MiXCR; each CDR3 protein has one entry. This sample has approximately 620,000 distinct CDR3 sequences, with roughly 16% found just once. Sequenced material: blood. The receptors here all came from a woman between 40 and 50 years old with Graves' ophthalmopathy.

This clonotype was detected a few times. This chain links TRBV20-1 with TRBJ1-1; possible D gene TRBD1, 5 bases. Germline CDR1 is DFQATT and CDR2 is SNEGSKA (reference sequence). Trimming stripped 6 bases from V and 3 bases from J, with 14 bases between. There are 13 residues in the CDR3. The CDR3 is CSAPGTYDTEAFF. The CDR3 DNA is TGCAGTGCCCCCGGGACTTACGACACTGAAGCTTTCTTT.

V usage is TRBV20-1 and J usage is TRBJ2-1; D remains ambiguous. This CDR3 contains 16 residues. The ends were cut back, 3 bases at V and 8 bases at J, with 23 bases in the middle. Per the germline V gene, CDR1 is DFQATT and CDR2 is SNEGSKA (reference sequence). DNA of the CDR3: TGCAGTGCTAGGAACCTGGATTCTAGGTTTATCGATGAGCAGTTCTTC. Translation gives CSARNLDSRFIDEQFF.

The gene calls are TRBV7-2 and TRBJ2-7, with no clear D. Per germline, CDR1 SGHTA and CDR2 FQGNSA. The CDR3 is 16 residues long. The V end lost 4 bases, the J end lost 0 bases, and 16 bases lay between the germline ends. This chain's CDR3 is CASSSELLKASYEQYF. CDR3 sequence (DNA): TGTGCCAGCAGCTCAGAGTTACTCAAAGCCTCCTACGAGCAGTACTTC.

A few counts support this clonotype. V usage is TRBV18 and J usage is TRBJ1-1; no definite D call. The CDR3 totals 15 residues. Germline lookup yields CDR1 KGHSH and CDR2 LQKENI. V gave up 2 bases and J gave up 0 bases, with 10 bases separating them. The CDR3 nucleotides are TGTGCCAGCTCACCAATTCGCAGCTTGAACACTGAAGCTTTCTTT. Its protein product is CASSPIRSLNTEAFF.

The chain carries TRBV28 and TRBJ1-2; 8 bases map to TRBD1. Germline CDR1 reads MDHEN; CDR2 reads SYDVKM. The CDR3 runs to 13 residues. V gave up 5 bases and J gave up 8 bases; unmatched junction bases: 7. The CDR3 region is CASSGPGGDGYTF. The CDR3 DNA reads TGTGCCAGCAGTGGACCAGGGGGCGACGGCTACACCTTC.

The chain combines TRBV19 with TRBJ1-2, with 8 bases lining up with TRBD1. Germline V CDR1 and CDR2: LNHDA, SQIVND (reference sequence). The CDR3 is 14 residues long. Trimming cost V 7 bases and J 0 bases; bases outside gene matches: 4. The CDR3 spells CASTLDRANYGYTF. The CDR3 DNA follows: TGTGCCAGTACGTTGGACAGGGCTAACTATGGCTACACCTTC.

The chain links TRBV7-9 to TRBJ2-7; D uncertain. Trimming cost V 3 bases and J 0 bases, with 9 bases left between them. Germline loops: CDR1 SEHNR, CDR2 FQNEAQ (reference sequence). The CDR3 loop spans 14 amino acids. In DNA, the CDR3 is TGTGCCAGCAGCTTCGATACCGTCTCCTACGAGCAGTACTTC. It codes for CASSFDTVSYEQYF.